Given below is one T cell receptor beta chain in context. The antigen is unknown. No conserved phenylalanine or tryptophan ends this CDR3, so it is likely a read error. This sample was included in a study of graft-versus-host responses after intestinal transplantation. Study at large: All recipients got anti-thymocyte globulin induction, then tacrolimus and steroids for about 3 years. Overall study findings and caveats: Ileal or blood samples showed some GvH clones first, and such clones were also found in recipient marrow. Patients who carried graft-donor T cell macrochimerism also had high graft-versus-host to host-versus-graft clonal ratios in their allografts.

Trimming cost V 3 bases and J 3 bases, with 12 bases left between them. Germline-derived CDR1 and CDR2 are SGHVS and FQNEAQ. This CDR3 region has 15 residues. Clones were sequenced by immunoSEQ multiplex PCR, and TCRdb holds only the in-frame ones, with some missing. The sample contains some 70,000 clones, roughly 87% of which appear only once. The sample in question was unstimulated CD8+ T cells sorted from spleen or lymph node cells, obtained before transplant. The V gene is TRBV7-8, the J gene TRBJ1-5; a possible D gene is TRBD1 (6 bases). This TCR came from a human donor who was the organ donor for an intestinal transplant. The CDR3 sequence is CASSFFWDNNQPQHS. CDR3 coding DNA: TGTGCCAGCAGCTTTTTTTGGGACAACAATCAGCCCCAGCATTCT.